Below, 25 T cell receptor beta chains from the same sample are listed, as sequenced in a study of control samples from healthy donors and cancer patients. Assay: immunoSEQ multiplex PCR; the TCRdb copy retains only in-frame clones and omits some. The data show approximately 97,000 clones, more than 90% seen once. What was sequenced was blood. The receptors here all came from a human donor in good health. The donor label of this sample is uncertain.

This chain joins TRBV6-1 and TRBJ1-4; D remains unclear. CDR1 is MNHNS and CDR2 is SASEGT in the germline V gene. V was shortened by 0 bases and J by 0 bases, with 8 bases between the two germline ends. This CDR3 contains 16 residues. The CDR3 spells CASSEAPAPTNEKLFF. In nucleotides, the CDR3 is TGTGCCAGCAGTGAAGCGCCGGCCCCAACTAATGAAAAACTGTTTTTT.

The CDR3 bases are TGTGCCACCAGTGATCTGACCCCGGGGGTTGGGAACGGGGAGCTGTTTTTT. Residues: CATSDLTPGVGNGELFF. The rearrangement links TRBV24-1 to TRBJ2-2; D is perhaps TRBD2 (6 bases). The CDR3 sequence is 17 residues long. Germline V gene sequence: CDR1 KGHDR, CDR2 SFDVKD. V shed 3 bases and J shed 7 bases, with 20 bases lying between them.

This sequence joins TRBV10-3 and TRBJ2-1; D is undetermined. The germline CDR1 and CDR2 sequences are ENHRY and SYGVKD. Trimming removed 8 bases at V and 7 bases at J, with 18 bases between. This CDR3 is 14 amino acids long. The CDR3 DNA follows: TGTGCCATCTTTACCCCTGACTTGGGAAATGAGCAGTTCTTC. It is translated as CAIFTPDLGNEQFF.

V and J are TRBV11-2 and TRBJ2-5; D is unresolved. Deletions cut 1 base from V and 4 bases from J, with 4 bases between. Per germline, CDR1 SGHAT and CDR2 FQNNGV. The CDR3 has 12 amino acids. CDR3 in amino acids: CASSLVVETQYF. The CDR3 bases are TGTGCCAGCAGCTTAGTTGTAGAGACCCAGTACTTC.

The rearrangement joins TRBV5-8 to TRBJ2-3; perhaps TRBD2 as D (6 bases). CDR3 length: 17 amino acids. CDR1 and CDR2 from the germline V gene are SGHTS and YDEGEE. The germline V and J ends were trimmed by 4 bases and 2 bases, with 20 bases remaining between them. Here the CDR3 reads CASSRRGIGKHTDTQYF. In nucleotides, the CDR3 is TGTGCCAGCAGCAGGAGGGGAATAGGGAAGCACACAGATACGCAGTATTTT.

The chain has TRBV2 and TRBJ1-6; D gene uncertain. The germline V and J ends were trimmed by 4 bases and 7 bases, with 11 bases remaining between them. The CDR3 is 14 residues long. Germline V gene sequence: CDR1 SNHLY, CDR2 FYNNEI. CDR3 sequence: CASSVDKVNSPLHF. In DNA, the CDR3 is TGTGCCAGCAGTGTCGACAAGGTCAATTCACCCCTCCACTTT.

This chain links TRBV27 with TRBJ1-6; 7 bases are a match to TRBD1. V was pared by 2 bases and J by 6 bases, with 4 bases of the junction left unmatched. Germline V gene sequence: CDR1 MNHEY, CDR2 SMNVEV (reference sequence). The CDR3 contains 15 residues. CDR3 DNA sequence: TGTGCCAGCAGTTTACAGGGGGTTGTTAATTCACCCCTCCACTTT. Its translation is CASSLQGVVNSPLHF.

The chain employs TRBV30 and TRBJ1-5, with D perhaps TRBD1 (6 bases). This CDR3 is built from 15 residues. The germline CDR1 and CDR2 sequences are GTSNPN and SVGIG (reference sequence). V lost 0 bases, J lost 7 bases, and 16 bases lay in between. CDR3 nucleotides: TGTGCCTGGAGTGTACCAGGGGTAGGCGGACAGCCCCAGCATTTT. It codes for CAWSVPGVGGQPQHF. The whole variable domain, filled in from reference TRBV30 and TRBJ1-5, reads SQTIHQWPATLVQPVGSPLSLECTVEGTSNPNLYWYRQAAGRGLQLLFYSVGIGQISSEVPQNLSASRPQDRQFILSSKKLLLSDSGFYLCAWSVPGVGGQPQHFGDGTRLSIL.

This rearrangement joins TRBV18 to TRBJ2-1; unclear D gene. Germline CDR1 reads KGHSH; CDR2 reads LQKENI. CDR3 length: 12 amino acids. V shed 6 bases and J shed 8 bases, with 11 bases lying between them. The CDR3 sequence: CASSPKGDEQFF. In nucleotides, the CDR3 is TGTGCCAGCTCTCCTAAAGGCGATGAGCAGTTCTTC. Full variable domain (outside the CDR3, taken from reference TRBV18 and TRBJ2-1): NAGVMQNPRHLVRRRGQEARLRCSPMKGHSHVYWYRQLPEEGLKFMVYLQKENIIDESGMPKERFSAEFPKEGPSILRIQQVVRGDSAAYFCASSPKGDEQFFGPGTRLTVL.

This chain joins TRBV30 and TRBJ1-1; no clear D. The ends were cut back, 3 bases at V and 0 bases at J, with 5 bases in the middle. The length of the CDR3 is 12 residues. CDR1 is GTSNPN, CDR2 SVGIG, per germline (reference sequence). CDR3 protein: CAWSGVNTEAFF. DNA of the CDR3: TGTGCCTGGAGCGGGGTGAACACTGAAGCTTTCTTT.

The V and J genes are TRBV9 and TRBJ1-1; 7 positions match TRBD1. The germline V gene has CDR1 SGDLS and CDR2 YYNGEE. This CDR3 is built from 14 residues. V shed 0 bases, J shed 6 bases, and the junction held 5 bases outside the gene matches. The CDR3 is CASSVALGGSEAFF. In DNA, the CDR3 is TGTGCCAGCAGCGTAGCTCTAGGGGGCTCTGAAGCTTTCTTT.

CDR3 nucleotides: TGTGCCATCAAAAGGGACGACACTGAAGCTTTCTTT. It yields the protein CAIKRDDTEAFF. This chain uses TRBV10-3 with TRBJ1-1; D is possibly TRBD1 (5 bases). V dropped 7 bases and J dropped 3 bases, with 9 bases sitting between them. CDR3 length: 12 residues. Germline V gives CDR1 ENHRY, CDR2 SYGVKD.

V usage is TRBV28 and J usage is TRBJ2-7; D gene unclear. The V end was cut by 5 bases, the J end by 2 bases, with 10 bases between. The CDR3 has 13 residues. Germline CDR1 MDHEN, CDR2 SYDVKM. CDR3 in DNA: TGTGCCAGCAGTAACACACAGACCTACGAGCAGTACTTC. The encoded protein is CASSNTQTYEQYF.

This chain joins TRBV15 and TRBJ1-6; a possible D gene is TRBD1 (5 bases). The CDR3 contains 14 residues. Germline CDR1 reads LNHNV; CDR2 reads YYDKDF (reference sequence). Trimming stripped 1 base from V and 6 bases from J, with 7 bases between. The CDR3 DNA reads as TGTGCCACCAGCAGAGGACAGCTTAATTCACCCCTCCACTTT. It encodes CATSRGQLNSPLHF.

This clone was detected once. V gene TRBV14 combines with J gene TRBJ1-2, with D possibly matching TRBD1 (5 bases). The CDR3 covers 16 residues. Germline CDR1 reads SGHDN; CDR2 reads FVKESK. Trimming removed 5 bases from V and 5 bases from J, with 21 bases in between. The CDR3 nucleotides are TGTGCCAGCAGCTTCACCGGGACGCCTCTACGGTATGGCTACACCTTC. It specifies CASSFTGTPLRYGYTF.

This clone was counted a few times. This chain links TRBV7-2 with TRBJ1-6, with D possibly TRBD1 on 6 matching bases. The CDR3 covers 15 residues. The germline gives CDR1 SGHTA, CDR2 FQGNSA. V lost 1 base to trimming and J lost 9 bases, with 13 bases between them. The chain's CDR3 is CASSLGTGAGSPLHF. The DNA for the CDR3 is TGTGCCAGCAGCTTAGGGACGGGGGCTGGTTCACCCCTCCACTTT.

The chain employs TRBV7-2 and TRBJ1-1, with a possible D match to TRBD1 (5 bases). CDR3 length equals 14 residues. V was pared by 1 base and J by 7 bases, with 13 bases between. Germline V CDR1 and CDR2: SGHTA, FQGNSA. CDR3 in amino acids: CASSLGGGALEAFF. CDR3 DNA sequence: TGTGCCAGCAGCTTAGGGGGAGGGGCCCTTGAAGCTTTCTTT. Filled out from reference TRBV7-2 and TRBJ1-1, the complete variable domain reads GAGVSQSPSNKVTEKGKDVELRCDPISGHTALYWYRQSLGQGLEFLIYFQGNSAPDKSGLPSDRFSAERTGGSVSTLTIQRTQQEDSAVYLCASSLGGGALEAFFGQGTRLTVV.

The V gene is TRBV19, the J gene TRBJ2-7; TRBD1 or TRBD2 may be the D gene (5 bases each). The CDR3 runs to 14 residues. The germline CDR1 and CDR2 sequences are LNHDA and SQIVND (reference sequence). Between the trimmed V and J ends, which lost 4 bases and 4 bases, there was a span of 14 bases. CDR3 sequence reads: CASSTGPSSYEQYF. The CDR3 coding sequence is TGTGCCAGTAGTACGGGACCGAGTTCTTACGAGCAGTACTTC.

The chain is built from TRBV5-8 and TRBJ1-5; D perhaps matches TRBD1 (5 bases). The V end was cut by 4 bases, the J end by 2 bases, with 10 bases between. Germline V gene lookup returns CDR1 SGHTS and CDR2 YDEGEE. CDR3 length: 14 residues. The CDR3 here is CASSMVGGNQPQHF. For the CDR3, the DNA is TGTGCCAGCAGCATGGTGGGGGGCAATCAGCCCCAGCATTTT.

V is TRBV12-5 and J is TRBJ2-7, with 7 bases fitting TRBD1. Per the germline V gene, CDR1 is LGHNT and CDR2 is FRNRAP. After removal of 5 bases from V and 3 bases from J, the junction contained 10 bases not matched to a gene. This CDR3 is built from 15 residues. CDR3 DNA sequence: TGTGCTAGTGGTCCCCCGGGACAGCGAAACTACGAGCAGTACTTC. Translated, it gives CASGPPGQRNYEQYF.

This CDR3 reads CASSLGSPSYNEQFF. In nucleotides, the CDR3 is TGTGCCAGCAGTCTCGGGAGTCCCTCCTACAATGAGCAGTTCTTC. The gene calls are TRBV27 and TRBJ2-1, with a tentative D call TRBD2 (6 bases). V gave up 5 bases and J gave up 0 bases, with 11 bases separating them. The length of the CDR3 is 15 residues. Per germline, CDR1 MNHEY and CDR2 SMNVEV (reference sequence).

J is TRBJ2-5 and V is TRBV9; 11 bases fit TRBD2. This CDR3 contains 15 residues. Germline V gene lookup returns CDR1 SGDLS and CDR2 YYNGEE. Unmatched junction bases numbered 5, after V lost 3 bases and J lost 4 bases. CDR3 sequence reads: CASSGLAGGPETQYF. CDR3 nucleotides: TGTGCCAGCAGCGGTTTAGCGGGGGGGCCAGAGACCCAGTACTTC.

The genes are TRBV25-1 and TRBJ1-1; D remains ambiguous. From germline, CDR1 is MGHDK and CDR2 SYGVNS. The CDR3 runs 13 residues. Trimming pared 3 bases from V and 4 bases from J, leaving 9 bases between. CDR3 DNA: TGTGCCAGCAGTGAGTATAGGGCCACTGAAGCTTTCTTT. It encodes CASSEYRATEAFF.

V is TRBV10-3 and J is TRBJ2-1; 10 positions agree with TRBD2. Per the germline V gene, CDR1 is ENHRY and CDR2 is SYGVKD. The trim removed 0 bases at V and 8 bases at J, leaving 16 bases unmatched. CDR3 length: 19 residues. Here the CDR3 reads CAISESRRSGGEIVDEQFF. Here the CDR3 DNA reads TGTGCCATCAGTGAGTCCCGCCGGAGCGGGGGGGAGATAGTGGATGAGCAGTTCTTC.

The V call is TRBV6-5, the J call TRBJ1-6, with 7 bases identical to TRBD1. The trim removed 2 bases at V and 12 bases at J, leaving 10 bases unmatched. CDR1 MNHEY and CDR2 SVGAGI come from the germline V gene. The CDR3 length is 15 residues. For the CDR3, the DNA is TGTGCCAGCAGTTACGAGGGGACAGCCTCCGGACCCCTCCACTTT. It codes for CASSYEGTASGPLHF.